These T cell receptor beta chains were read from a single sample in a study of shared clonotypes between healthy human individuals. Produced via immunoSEQ multiplex PCR; TCRdb's table is partial and in-frame only. The profile shows around 2.1 million clones, roughly 95% of them singletons. What was sequenced was naive CD4+ T cells sorted from blood. The receptors originated from a young man in good health. Both conserved end residues are part of each CDR3. The D gene is left open where the match is weak. Rows give clone size only sometimes, using once, few, many, or a class for an expanded clone.

TRBJ1-2,TRBV30,-,once,CAWKWTAINYGHTF,TGTGCCTGGAAGTGGACAGCGATTAACTATGGCCACACCTTC
TRBJ1-2,TRBV28,-,-,CAIAQGGGYTF,TGTGCCATCGCACAGGGTGGTGGCTACACCTTC
TRBJ1-5,TRBV2,TRBD1,-,CASREQGGDQPQHF,TGTGCCAGCAGAGAACAGGGGGGGGATCAGCCCCAGCATTTT
TRBJ2-2,TRBV5-4,-,-,CASSHQAGQLTGELFF,TGTGCCAGCAGCCACCAAGCGGGTCAACTCACCGGGGAGCTGTTTTTT
TRBJ2-7,TRBV4-1,TRBD2,-,CASSQEGGLAAPYEQYF,TGCGCCAGCAGCCAAGAGGGAGGACTAGCGGCCCCCTACGAGCAGTACTTC
TRBJ2-2,TRBV30,TRBD2,-,CAWSLAGGPGTGELFF,TGTGCCTGGAGTTTAGCGGGGGGGCCTGGCACCGGGGAGCTGTTTTTT
TRBJ1-4,TRBV6-1,-,-,CASKTQVATNEKLFF,TGTGCCAGCAAGACACAGGTTGCAACTAATGAAAAACTGTTTTTT
TRBJ1-2,TRBV2,-,-,CASSGGSIIVSRRRLYGYTF,TGTGCCAGCAGTGGGGGATCTATTATTGTCTCGAGGCGCCGCCTCTATGGCTACACCTTC
TRBJ2-6,TRBV5-4,-,-,CASSNLGRGDSGANVLTF,TGTGCCAGCAGCAATTTGGGCAGGGGGGACTCTGGGGCCAACGTCCTGACTTTC
TRBJ2-7,TRBV9,TRBD2,-,CASSPQTSGYEQYF,TGTGCCAGCAGCCCCCAGACTAGCGGCTACGAGCAGTACTTC
TRBJ2-2,TRBV10-3,-,-,CAISGYTVKNNTGELFF,TGTGCCATCAGTGGCTATACGGTCAAGAATAACACCGGGGAGCTGTTTTTT
TRBJ1-3,TRBV10-1,-,once,CASSPGGSGNTIYF,TGCGCCAGCAGCCCTGGGGGCTCTGGAAACACCATATATTTT
TRBJ1-4,TRBV6-5,TRBD1,-,CASRLGTGGNEKLFF,TGTGCCAGCAGACTAGGGACAGGGGGAAATGAAAAACTGTTTTTT
TRBJ2-5,TRBV30,-,-,CAWSVRQAETQYF,TGTGCCTGGAGTGTACGTCAGGCGGAGACCCAGTACTTC
TRBJ2-7,TRBV4-1,-,-,CASRISATAGSEQYF,TGCGCCAGCAGAATCAGCGCCACCGCCGGATCAGAGCAGTACTTC
TRBJ2-1,TRBV6-6,TRBD2,once,CASSYSGGSYNEQFF,TGTGCCAGCAGTTACTCGGGGGGGTCCTACAATGAGCAGTTCTTC
TRBJ2-1,TRBV5-1,-,-,CASSPAGHVSYNEQFF,TGCGCCAGCAGCCCGGCGGGGCATGTCTCCTACAATGAGCAGTTCTTC
TRBJ1-6,TRBV19,-,-,CASRAQGHSPLHF,TGTGCCAGTCGAGCCCAGGGTCATTCACCCCTCCACTTT
TRBJ1-2,TRBV9,-,once,CASSVGSVNYGYTF,TGTGCCAGCAGCGTAGGGTCAGTTAACTATGGCTACACCTTC
TRBJ2-3,TRBV9,TRBD2,-,CASSPRLAGFTDTQYF,TGTGCCAGCAGCCCTCGACTAGCGGGGTTCACAGATACGCAGTATTTT
TRBJ2-5,TRBV5-6,-,-,CASSLDGGWGTQYF,TGTGCCAGCAGCTTGGATGGGGGCTGGGGGACCCAGTACTTC
TRBJ1-1,TRBV15,-,-,CATSREGAGANTEAFF,TGTGCCACCAGCAGAGAGGGTGCAGGGGCAAACACTGAAGCTTTCTTT
TRBJ2-3,TRBV7-3,TRBD1,-,CASSLGTGVTDTQYF,TGTGCCAGCAGCTTAGGGACAGGGGTAACAGATACGCAGTATTTT
TRBJ1-4,TRBV5-6,-,-,CASRRMAADEKLFF,TGTGCCAGCAGAAGGATGGCTGCGGATGAAAAACTGTTTTTT
TRBJ2-7,TRBV5-5,TRBD1,-,CASSFGQGTTYEQYF,TGTGCCAGCAGCTTTGGACAGGGCACTACCTACGAGCAGTACTTC
TRBJ2-2,TRBV10-3,TRBD1,once,CAISESTGPLNTGELFF,TGTGCCATCAGTGAGTCGACAGGGCCGCTGAACACCGGGGAGCTGTTTTTT
TRBJ2-2,TRBV7-2,-,-,CASSFGLSGRELFF,TGTGCCAGCAGCTTCGGACTATCAGGGAGGGAGCTGTTTTTT
TRBJ2-1,TRBV11-2,TRBD2,-,CASSALGAVGGNEQFF,TGTGCCAGCAGCGCCTTAGGGGCTGTGGGGGGGAATGAGCAGTTCTTC
TRBJ2-5,TRBV30,-,-,CAWSVVRDTKETQYF,TGTGCCTGGAGTGTAGTACGGGACACCAAAGAGACCCAGTACTTC
TRBJ1-1,TRBV6-1,-,once,CASSGLQVGNTEAFF,TGTGCCAGCAGTGGGTTGCAGGTGGGGAACACTGAAGCTTTCTTT
TRBJ1-1,TRBV7-9,-,-,CASRLRTEEAFF,TGTGCCAGCAGACTTCGGACAGAAGAAGCTTTCTTT